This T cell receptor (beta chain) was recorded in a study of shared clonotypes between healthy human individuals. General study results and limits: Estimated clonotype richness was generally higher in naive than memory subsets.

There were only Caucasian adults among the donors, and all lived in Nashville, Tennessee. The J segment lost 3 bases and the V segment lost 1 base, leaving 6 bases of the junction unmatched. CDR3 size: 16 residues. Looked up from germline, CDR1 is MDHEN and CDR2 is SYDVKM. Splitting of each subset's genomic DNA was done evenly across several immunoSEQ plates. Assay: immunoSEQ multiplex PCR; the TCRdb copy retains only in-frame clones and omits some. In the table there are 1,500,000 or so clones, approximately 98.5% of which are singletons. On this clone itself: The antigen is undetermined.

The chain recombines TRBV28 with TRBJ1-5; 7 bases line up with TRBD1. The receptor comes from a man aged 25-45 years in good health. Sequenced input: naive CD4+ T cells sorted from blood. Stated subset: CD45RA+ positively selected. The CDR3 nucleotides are TGTGCCAGCAGTTTATCGCCGGGACAGCCCAATCAGCCCCAGCATTTT. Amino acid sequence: CASSLSPGQPNQPQHF. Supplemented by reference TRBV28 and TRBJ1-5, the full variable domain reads DVKVTQSSRYLVKRTGEKVFLECVQDMDHENMFWYRQDPGLGLRLIYFSYDVKMKEKGDIPEGYSVSREKKERFSLILESASTNQTSMYLCASSLSPGQPNQPQHFGDGTRLSIL.